A single count supports the clone carrying this TCR beta chain. Its antigen is unidentified. Thyroid surgery was performed in patients who had received no treatment beforehand. These data belong to a study of metastatic and nonmetastatic thyroid tumors. Study at large: From malignant and benign thyroid patients, repertoires in blood and in tumor or nodule tissue were compared.

CDR1 is DFQATT, CDR2 SNEGSKA, per germline (reference sequence). The CDR3 sequence is 11 residues long. V gave up 5 bases and J gave up 6 bases, with 11 bases separating them. Whole-study results and caveats: It was reportedly found that TCR beta diversity was significantly higher in malignant thyroid tumors than in benign nodules, a difference seen in both blood and tumor samples.

Per the original methods: Using the CDR3 differences seen across clinicopathological groups, the authors built a distant-metastasis classifier for papillary thyroid cancer, which was meant to discriminate distant-metastatic patients. TCRdb reanalyzed the PCR reads via MiXCR. The V and J calls, along with clone size, are taken from TCRdb and not from the paper's own processing. The sample lists some 19,000 clones, just over 25% occurring once. This TCR came from a male donor with papillary thyroid cancer or a benign thyroid nodule (not recorded which). Some clones in this sample may be carry-over from other donors' samples. The chain is built from TRBV20-1 and TRBJ2-7, with D perhaps TRBD1 (6 bases). The sequenced sample was blood. This CDR3 reads CSAGDRFEQYF. The CDR3 coding sequence is TGCAGTGCTGGCGACAGGTTCGAGCAGTACTTC.